This T cell receptor beta chain was obtained from a study of neurological immune-mediated disorders. This clonotype came up many times. V shed 7 bases and J 5 bases; nucleotides not matched to a gene: 10. The CDR3 is made up of 15 amino acids. Germline V lookup: CDR1 SGHRS, CDR2 YFSETQ. TCRdb passed the 5' RACE reads through MiXCR, listing each CDR3 protein once. The sample includes about 80,000 distinct CDR3 sequences, roughly 10% of them seen just once. V gene TRBV5-1 combines with J gene TRBJ2-3; TRBD2 aligns across 10 bases. The clonotype was recovered from a man aged 45-65 years in good health. Sequenced: PBMCs. The CDR3 sequence is CASYGGTSVQDTQYF. CDR3 nucleotide sequence: TGCGCCAGCTACGGGGGGACTAGCGTTCAAGATACGCAGTATTTT.